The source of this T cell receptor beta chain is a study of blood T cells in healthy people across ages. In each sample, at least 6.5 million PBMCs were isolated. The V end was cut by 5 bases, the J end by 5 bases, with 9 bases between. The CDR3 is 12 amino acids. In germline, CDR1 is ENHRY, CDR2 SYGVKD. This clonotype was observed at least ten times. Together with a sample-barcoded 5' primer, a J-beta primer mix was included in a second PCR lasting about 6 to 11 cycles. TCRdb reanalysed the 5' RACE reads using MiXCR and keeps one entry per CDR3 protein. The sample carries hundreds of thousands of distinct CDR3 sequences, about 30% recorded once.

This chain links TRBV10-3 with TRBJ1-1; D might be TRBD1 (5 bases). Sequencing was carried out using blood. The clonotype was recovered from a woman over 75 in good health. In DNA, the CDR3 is TGTGCCATCAGTTCAGGGAGGACTGAAGCTTTCTTT. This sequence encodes CAISSGRTEAFF.